This T cell receptor (beta chain) was profiled in a study of regulatory T cells in long-lasting Graves disease. Time point defined: newly diagnosed GD, antithyroid drugs for less than 3 months. Preparation of the TCR library used RNA extracted from PBMCs. This clonotype was counted at least ten times. Library construction for TCR beta used iRepertoire HTBI primers and Arm-PCR of CDR3 regions. TCRdb reprocessed the multiplex PCR reads with MiXCR, giving one entry per CDR3 protein. The sample includes some 250,000 distinct CDR3 sequences, about 18% of them seen just once. These sequences were also reported in another study, on T cells in Graves' hyperthyroidism and ophthalmopathy.

The source material was peripheral blood mononuclear cells (PBMCs), sampled at new diagnosis, from a patient treated with antithyroid drugs. The sequence derives from a woman aged 25 to 39 with Graves disease.

CDR3 nucleotides: TGCGCCAGCAGCCATCTCTCTGCAGGGGGCCTTGGCTACACCTTC. It yields the protein CASSHLSAGGLGYTF. This chain joins TRBV4-1 and TRBJ1-2, with TRBD1 matching 8 bases. CDR3 size: 15 residues. The germline gives CDR1 MGHRA, CDR2 YSYEKL. With V trimmed by 3 bases and J by 7 bases, 10 bases remained unmatched.